These 22 T cell receptor beta chains share one sample of origin, sequenced in a study of blood T cell repertoires in COVID-19 (dated by TCRdb to the early 2020s). The library relied on the immunoSEQ multiplex PCR assay. This is the immuneACCESS table as TCRdb keeps it, with only in-frame sequences that have V and J called. A part of the clones is gone; compared with another copy, unresolved V genes explain less than half, and the rest is unexplained. This sample comprises about 16,000 clones, roughly nine tenths of them detected only once. Clones ranked in the top ten supply under 13% of the sample. Sequences were obtained from peripheral blood. The receptors originated from a man aged 80 or over with acute or convalescent COVID-19.

The chain recombines TRBV7-3 with TRBJ1-1, with D tentatively TRBD1 (5 bases). The V gene lost 5 bases and the J gene lost 4 bases, with 11 bases spanning the gap. Germline V gene data show CDR1 as SGHTA and CDR2 as FQGTGA. CDR3 length: 13 residues. Here the CDR3 reads CASSPGAGTEAFF. The CDR3 DNA reads as TGTGCCAGCAGCCCTGGGGCAGGCACTGAAGCTTTCTTT. Based on the CDR3 plus reference TRBV7-3 and TRBJ1-1, the full variable domain is GAGVSQTPSNKVTEKGKYVELRCDPISGHTALYWYRQSLGQGPEFLIYFQGTGAADDSGLPNDRFFAVRPEGSVSTLKIQRTERGDSAVYLCASSPGAGTEAFFGQGTRLTVV.

J is TRBJ2-7 and V is TRBV7-2, with 9 bases that match TRBD1. The junction had 11 bases not matched to a gene; V was cut back by 10 bases and J by 10 bases. The germline V gene has CDR1 SGHTA and CDR2 FQGNSA. The CDR3 is 12 amino acids. The DNA for the CDR3 is TGTGCCACCGGGACAGGGACCCCTCTCCAGTACTTC. Its translation is CATGTGTPLQYF.

The V call is TRBV6-5, the J call TRBJ1-1; D is ambiguous. V dropped 3 bases and J dropped 1 base, with 9 bases sitting between them. The CDR3 contains 14 residues. Germline V gene lookup returns CDR1 MNHEY and CDR2 SVGAGI. As DNA, the CDR3 is TGTGCCAGCAGTTATGGAGGACCGAACACTGAAGCTTTCTTT. It translates to CASSYGGPNTEAFF.

The chain combines TRBV6-5 with TRBJ2-7; 7 nucleotides match TRBD1. Germline-derived CDR1 and CDR2 are MNHEY and SVGAGI. CDR3 length equals 12 residues. V shed 5 bases, J shed 5 bases, and the junction held 3 bases outside the gene matches. The CDR3 protein is CASSPQGNEQYF. The DNA for the CDR3 is TGTGCCAGCAGTCCACAGGGGAACGAGCAGTACTTC.

The chain is built from TRBV18 and TRBJ2-7, with a tentative D call TRBD1 (6 bases). The V gene's germline CDR1 is KGHSH and CDR2 LQKENI. The CDR3 runs 16 residues. V lost 3 bases and J lost 2, with 17 bases in between. DNA for the CDR3: TGTGCCAGCTCACCGATCAAGGGGGATGGGCCCTACGAGCAGTACTTC. It codes for CASSPIKGDGPYEQYF.

This clone is a singleton in its sample. This rearrangement joins TRBV5-6 to TRBJ1-1; 8 bases agree with TRBD1. V lost 3 bases, J lost 8 bases, and 3 bases stayed unmatched. The CDR3 extends over 12 amino acids. Germline V gene data show CDR1 as SGHDT and CDR2 as YYEEEE. In DNA, the CDR3 is TGTGCCAGCAGCTGGGGACAGGCCGAAGCTTTCTTT. This translates into CASSWGQAEAFF.

The genes are TRBV18 and TRBJ2-7, with TRBD2 matching over 10 bases. The V gene end was trimmed by 3 bases and the J gene end by 5 bases; junction bases not matched to a gene: 4. The CDR3 extends over 14 amino acids. Per germline, CDR1 KGHSH and CDR2 LQKENI. In nucleotides, the CDR3 is TGTGCCAGCTCACCCGGGACTAGCGCCCACGAGCAGTACTTC. The encoded protein is CASSPGTSAHEQYF.

This chain links TRBV21-1 with TRBJ2-1; the table's D call TRBD1 went unverified against the DNA. TRBV21-1 is labeled a pseudogene. The CDR3 runs to 15 residues. The CDR3, as DNA: TGTGCCAGCAGCAAAGCGCTAAGGACAGGGGGTTATCGGTTCTTC. Residues: CASSKALRTGGYRFF.

The J gene is TRBJ1-5, the V gene TRBV28, with a weak D call TRBD1 (6 bases). V was shortened by 6 bases and J by 4 bases, with 13 bases between the two germline ends. This CDR3 has 14 residues. The V gene's germline CDR1 is MDHEN and CDR2 SYDVKM. In nucleotides, the CDR3 is TGTGCCAGCAGACAGGGTTCGGGGAATCAGCCCCAGCATTTT. This translates into CASRQGSGNQPQHF.

The chain couples TRBV29-1 to TRBJ1-2, with D unresolved. Germline V gene sequence: CDR1 SQVTM, CDR2 ANQGSEA. Trimming left V 7 bases short and J 3 bases short, with 18 bases between. The CDR3 has 14 amino acids. The CDR3 coding sequence is TGCAGCGCCTTGGGGAGGCAGAAGGACTATGGCTACACCTTC. Translation gives CSALGRQKDYGYTF.

This chain uses TRBV5-1 with TRBJ1-1, with no clear D. CDR3 length: 16 amino acids. With 3 bases removed from V and 1 base from J, the gap between germline ends came to 16 bases. Germline V CDR1 and CDR2: SGHRS, YFSETQ. The DNA of the CDR3 is TGCGCCAGCAGCTCAAACTTGGCGGGCGGGAACACTGAAGCTTTCTTT. The encoded protein is CASSSNLAGGNTEAFF.

The rearrangement joins TRBV6-5 to TRBJ2-7, with D uncertain. CDR1 is MNHEY and CDR2 is SVGAGI in the germline V gene. V lost 8 bases, J lost 3 bases, and 11 bases lay in between. This CDR3 comprises 12 residues. The CDR3 DNA follows: TGTGCCAGCTGGGCCGGTGTCTACGAGCAGTACTTC. Protein sequence: CASWAGVYEQYF.

This chain joins TRBV7-9 and TRBJ1-1, with 7 bases identical to TRBD1. The CDR3 length is 15 residues. The V gene end was trimmed by 5 bases and the J gene end by 1 base; junction bases not matched to a gene: 7. Per germline, CDR1 SEHNR and CDR2 FQNEAQ (reference sequence). The CDR3 region is CASSQGQVGNTEAFF. Here the CDR3 DNA reads TGTGCCAGCAGCCAAGGACAGGTCGGGAACACTGAAGCTTTCTTT.

The gene calls are TRBV30 and TRBJ1-1, with 7 bases matching TRBD1. This CDR3 has 15 amino acids. The ends lost 4 bases at V and 5 bases at J; junction bases unmatched: 13. Germline CDR1 is GTSNPN and CDR2 is SVGIG (reference sequence). CDR3 region: CAWNGVRGAGTEAFF. CDR3 nucleotides: TGTGCCTGGAATGGGGTCAGGGGGGCGGGAACTGAAGCTTTCTTT.

This clone was detected once. The chain joins TRBV2 to TRBJ2-1; 7 bases fit TRBD2. With V trimmed by 5 bases and J by 7 bases, 14 bases remained unmatched. CDR1 and CDR2 (germline): SNHLY, FYNNEI. The length of the CDR3 is 16 residues. The CDR3 protein is CASSSLGGTSKNEQFF. The CDR3 region has the DNA TGTGCCAGCAGTTCGTTGGGGGGGACGTCTAAAAATGAGCAGTTCTTC.

The chain joins TRBV7-9 to TRBJ2-7; tentative D call: TRBD1 (6 bases). Germline V lookup: CDR1 SEHNR, CDR2 FQNEAQ (reference sequence). The V and J ends lost 5 bases and 3 bases respectively, with 8 bases between them. There are 12 residues in the CDR3. In nucleotides, the CDR3 is TGTGCCAGCAGCAACAGGGACTACGAGCAGTACTTC. It yields the protein CASSNRDYEQYF.

This clone was recorded only once. V usage is TRBV19 and J usage is TRBJ1-1; D is ambiguous. CDR1 is LNHDA, CDR2 SQIVND, per germline (reference sequence). V lost 5 bases to trimming and J lost 0 bases, with 7 bases between them. CDR3 size: 13 residues. The CDR3 here is CASSSGLNTEAFF. DNA of the CDR3: TGTGCCAGTAGTTCGGGTCTGAACACTGAAGCTTTCTTT. Supplemented by reference TRBV19 and TRBJ1-1, the full variable domain reads DGGITQSPKYLFRKEGQNVTLSCEQNLNHDAMYWYRQDPGQGLRLIYYSQIVNDFQKGDIAEGYSVSREKKESFPLTVTSAQKNPTAFYLCASSSGLNTEAFFGQGTRLTVV.

CDR3 loop: CASSSWTVNTEAFF. Here the CDR3 DNA reads TGTGCCAGCAGCTCCTGGACTGTTAACACTGAAGCTTTCTTT. The chain employs TRBV11-2 and TRBJ1-1, with no clear D. Germline assignment: CDR1 SGHAT and CDR2 FQNNGV. Between the trimmed V and J ends, which lost 4 bases and 2 bases, there was a span of 11 bases. This CDR3 has 14 residues.

V is TRBV5-1 and J is TRBJ1-5, with 10 bases lining up with TRBD1. The CDR3 is 15 amino acids. CDR1 SGHRS and CDR2 YFSETQ come from the germline V gene. V was clipped by 3 bases and J by 4 bases; unmatched bases: 4. The CDR3 sequence: CASSWGTGENQPQHF. The CDR3 bases are TGCGCCAGCAGCTGGGGGACAGGGGAAAATCAGCCCCAGCATTTT. Full variable domain (rest looked up from reference TRBV5-1 and TRBJ1-5): KAGVTQTPRYLIKTRGQQVTLSCSPISGHRSVSWYQQTPGQGLQFLFEYFSETQRNKGNFPGRFSGRQFSNSRSEMNVSTLELGDSALYLCASSWGTGENQPQHFGDGTRLSIL.

The chain employs TRBV4-1 and TRBJ2-1; the D gene is possibly TRBD2 (6 bases). With 1 base removed from V and 7 bases from J, the gap between germline ends came to 11 bases. The CDR3 is made up of 14 amino acids. Germline V lookup: CDR1 MGHRA, CDR2 YSYEKL. CDR3 DNA sequence: TGCGCCAGCAGCCAAGGGCTAGCGAGGAATGAGCAGTTCTTC. Encoded protein: CASSQGLARNEQFF.

This chain joins TRBV5-5 and TRBJ1-1; D might be TRBD1 (5 bases). The CDR3 has 17 residues. Germline V lookup: CDR1 SGHKS, CDR2 YYEKEE (reference sequence). Trimming left V 3 bases short and J 4 bases short, with 22 bases between. The CDR3 is CASSSDAREVSSTEAFF. The CDR3, as DNA: TGTGCCAGCAGCTCGGATGCCAGGGAGGTATCGAGCACTGAAGCTTTCTTT. Complete variable domain (other parts from reference TRBV5-5 and TRBJ1-1): DAGVTQSPTHLIKTRGQQVTLRCSPISGHKSVSWYQQVLGQGPQFIFQYYEKEERGRGNFPDRFSARQFPNYSSELNVNALLLGDSALYLCASSSDAREVSSTEAFFGQGTRLTVV.

The chain combines TRBV24-1 with TRBJ1-2; TRBD1 matches at 9 bases. After removal of 5 bases from V and 5 bases from J, the junction contained 8 bases not matched to a gene. CDR1 and CDR2 (germline): KGHDR, SFDVKD. The CDR3 length is 15 residues. The CDR3 loop reads CATSAPGTGPYGYTF. DNA for the CDR3: TGTGCCACCAGTGCCCCCGGGACAGGGCCATATGGCTACACCTTC.